The entry below describes one T cell receptor beta chain. The sample originates from a study of blood T cell repertoires in COVID-19. As for the study in general: Samples of COVID-19 (acute and convalescent) were obtained from the United States, Italy and Spain. PBMCs, B-cell-depleted T cells, or T cells were the source of the cDNA or gDNA that made up the material.

This CDR3 is built from 11 residues. V dropped 6 bases and J dropped 3 bases, with 6 bases sitting between them. Germline CDR1 MGHDK, CDR2 SYGVNS. Participants, about 18 to 95 years old, spanned approximately 25 US areas. As originally analysed: Reference gene primers were amplified, and this amplification served to estimate nucleated cell counts. TCRdb's copy holds only in-frame clones and misses some; the assay was immunoSEQ multiplex PCR. V and J calls plus clone size are reproduced from that table; the DNA served to infer D and trimming. Altogether about 440,000 clones are present, nearly 90% being singletons, with the ten largest covering just under 2%.

The clonotype comes from a woman aged 18-30 years with acute COVID-19. The V gene is TRBV25-1, the J gene TRBJ2-7; D not certain. The specimen was PBMCs or T cells enriched from blood (not recorded which). CDR3 sequence (DNA): TGTGCCAGCAGACTGGTCTACGAGCAGTACTTC. Protein product: CASRLVYEQYF.